These 2 T cell receptor beta chains came from one sample sequenced in a study of blood T cell repertoires in COVID-19. Profiled with immunoSEQ multiplex PCR; TCRdb holds only in-frame clones, not every one. The table has 100,000 or so clones, around 87% seen once. The specimen was peripheral blood. The receptors here all came from a woman aged 25 to 45 with acute or convalescent COVID-19.

The chain is built from TRBV5-6 and TRBJ1-3; tentatively, D is TRBD1 (5 bases). In germline, CDR1 is SGHDT, CDR2 YYEEEE. The CDR3 contains 15 residues. The V and J ends lost 0 bases and 0 bases respectively, with 7 bases between them. This CDR3 is CASSLDRNSGNTIYF. As DNA, the CDR3 is TGTGCCAGCAGCTTGGACAGGAACTCTGGAAACACCATATATTTT.

This clone was seen only a few times. The genes are TRBV6-1 and TRBJ2-1; unclear D gene. The germline V gene has CDR1 MNHNS and CDR2 SASEGT. The CDR3 extends over 14 amino acids. V lost 2 bases and J 4 bases, leaving 9 bases between the germline ends. The CDR3 DNA follows: TGTGCCAGCAGTGAATTGAGGTCGTACAATGAGCAGTTCTTC. Translation gives CASSELRSYNEQFF.